This T cell receptor beta chain emerged from a study of T cell clonotyping in hematopoietic cell transplantation. Turning to the study itself: Recipients' pretransplant samples followed cytoreduction.

Noted time point: recipient sample about 28 days before transplant, after cytoreduction. General study results and limits: No sorting was done, leaving CD4 and CD8 contributions mixed. At the given depth, recipient repertoires were over 95% de novo clonotypes. Graft donor and pretransplant recipient Inverse Simpson Index values predicted broader posttransplant TCR diversity.

Points on this clone: The antigen is not known.

Produced via immunoSEQ multiplex PCR; TCRdb's table is partial and in-frame only. The sample holds about 18,000 clones, about 82% seen once. The V and J ends lost 3 bases and 5 bases respectively, with 11 bases between them. Germline V CDR1 and CDR2: SGHNT, YYREEE (reference sequence). The CDR3 totals 13 residues. The chain recombines TRBV5-4 with TRBJ1-1, with D tentatively TRBD1 (6 bases). The sequence came from a middle-aged man with acute myeloid leukemia. Some clones in this sample may be carry-over from other donors' samples. Source: peripheral blood mononuclear cells, taken before stem cell transplant. The CDR3 reads CASSYTGWTEAFF. CDR3 sequence (DNA): TGTGCCAGCAGCTACACAGGGTGGACTGAAGCTTTCTTT. The complete variable domain, with remaining parts taken from reference TRBV5-4 and TRBJ1-1, reads ETGVTQSPTHLIKTRGQQVTLRCSSQSGHNTVSWYQQALGQGPQFIFQYYREEENGRGNFPPRFSGLQFPNYSSELNVNALELDDSALYLCASSYTGWTEAFFGQGTRLTVV.